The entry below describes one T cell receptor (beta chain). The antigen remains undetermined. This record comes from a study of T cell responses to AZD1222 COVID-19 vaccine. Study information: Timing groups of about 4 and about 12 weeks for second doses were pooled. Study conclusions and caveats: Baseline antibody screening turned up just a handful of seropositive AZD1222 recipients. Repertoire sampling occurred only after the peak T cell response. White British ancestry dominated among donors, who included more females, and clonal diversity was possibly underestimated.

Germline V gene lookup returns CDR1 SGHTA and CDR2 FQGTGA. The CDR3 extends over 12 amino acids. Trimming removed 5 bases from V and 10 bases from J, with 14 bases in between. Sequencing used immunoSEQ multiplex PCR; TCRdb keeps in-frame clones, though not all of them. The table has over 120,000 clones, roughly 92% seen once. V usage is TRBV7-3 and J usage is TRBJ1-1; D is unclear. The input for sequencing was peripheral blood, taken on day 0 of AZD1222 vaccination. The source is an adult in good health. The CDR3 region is CASSPDNRRAFF. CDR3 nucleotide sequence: TGTGCCAGCAGCCCCGACAATCGGAGAGCTTTCTTT.